The clone carrying this T cell receptor (beta chain) was picked up a small number of times. The data were obtained in a study of Graves' ophthalmopathy and Graves' hyperthyroidism. No donor had other autoimmune disease, uncontrolled infection, pregnancy or lactation. The CDR3 is 11 residues long. The germline V and J ends were trimmed by 5 bases and 9 bases, with 8 bases remaining between them. Germline V lookup: CDR1 MNHEY, CDR2 SVGAGI. The authors amplified TCR beta CDR3 regions from RNA transcripts. First-round RT-PCR relied on HTBI primers, and a second-round multiplex PCR came next. TCRdb ran MiXCR on the multiplex PCR reads and lists one entry per CDR3 protein. Of over a million distinct CDR3 sequences in the sample, about 38% were seen once.

Material: peripheral blood or thyroid tissue (not recorded which). The chain links TRBV6-5 to TRBJ1-5; no clear D gene. The sequence was obtained from an adult man with Graves' hyperthyroidism. CDR3 sequence: CASSTVGPQHF. The CDR3 DNA reads TGTGCCAGCAGTACTGTGGGGCCCCAGCATTTT.